This TCR beta chain was profiled in a study of post-analysis software for immune sequencing data. Study-wide background: Included courses were relapsing-remitting and secondary progressive multiple sclerosis; progressive-relapsing multiple sclerosis was also included.

Carried by the TCR beta cDNA libraries were unique molecular identifiers. Between roughly 0.95 and 10 million T cells gave rise to hundreds of thousands of cDNA molecules. Each CDR3 protein gets one entry after TCRdb re-called the PCR reads with MiXCR. The sample yields 650,000 to 850,000 distinct CDR3 sequences, roughly 50% seen once. Germline values: CDR1 SGHRS, CDR2 YFSETQ. The CDR3 runs 14 residues. Study observations and caveats: With F measure, samples from one preparation batch clustered together strongly. Included in a set of roughly five TRBV segments more frequent in patients than controls were TRBV5-6, TRBV5-1 and TRBV20-1. There was significantly lower normalized Chao1 diversity in multiple sclerosis patients than in controls.

Note on this clonotype: Its antigen is as yet unknown.

Sequenced input: blood. The receptor's source is a girl between 5 and 17 years old with multiple sclerosis. The rearrangement links TRBV5-1 to TRBJ2-5; 7 bases agree with TRBD1. The end of the DNA is better explained by TRBJ2-7, so the J call may be wrong. Here the CDR3 reads CASSLRQGFYEQYF. The CDR3 DNA sequence: TGCGCCAGCAGCTTGAGACAGGGCTTCTACGAGCAGTACTTC.